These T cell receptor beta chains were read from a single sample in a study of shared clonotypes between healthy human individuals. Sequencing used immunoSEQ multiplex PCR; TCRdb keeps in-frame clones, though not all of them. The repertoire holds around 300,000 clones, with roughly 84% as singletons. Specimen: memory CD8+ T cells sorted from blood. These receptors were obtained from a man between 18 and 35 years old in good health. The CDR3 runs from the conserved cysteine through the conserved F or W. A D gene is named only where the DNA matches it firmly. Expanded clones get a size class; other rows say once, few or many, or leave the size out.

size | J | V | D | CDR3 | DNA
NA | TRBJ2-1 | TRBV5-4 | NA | CASSFTGAHNEQFF | TGTGCCAGCAGCTTTACCGGCGCCCACAATGAGCAGTTCTTC
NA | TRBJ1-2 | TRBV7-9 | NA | CASTQGYGYTF | TGTGCCAGCACACAAGGGTATGGCTACACCTTC
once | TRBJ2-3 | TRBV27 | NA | CASSLSPRDPTTDTQYF | TGTGCCAGCAGTTTATCGCCCCGGGACCCCACCACAGATACGCAGTATTTT
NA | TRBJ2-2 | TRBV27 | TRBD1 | CASSPATGSATGELFF | TGTGCCAGCAGTCCCGCGACAGGGTCGGCCACCGGGGAGCTGTTTTTT
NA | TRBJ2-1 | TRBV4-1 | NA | CASSQDRRAITAEGQFF | TGCGCCAGCAGCCAAGATCGAAGGGCGATAACGGCGGAGGGTCAGTTCTTC
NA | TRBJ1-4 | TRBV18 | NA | CASSPVRGSTHNEKLFF | TGTGCCAGCTCACCCGTCAGGGGTAGTACCCATAATGAAAAACTGTTTTTT
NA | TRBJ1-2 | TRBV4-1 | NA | CASSQAGTGYYGYTF | TGCGCCAGCAGCCAAGCCGGGACTGGCTACTATGGCTACACCTTC
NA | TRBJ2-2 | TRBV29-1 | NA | CSIPGDILGSGELFF | TGCAGCATCCCGGGGGACATCCTAGGGTCCGGGGAGCTGTTTTTT
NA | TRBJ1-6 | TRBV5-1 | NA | CASSSGDTLNSPLHF | TGCGCCAGCAGCTCAGGGGACACCCTAAATTCACCCCTCCACTTT
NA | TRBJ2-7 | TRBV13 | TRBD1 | CASSLEGQYNYEQYF | TGTGCCAGCAGCTTAGAGGGACAGTATAACTACGAGCAGTACTTC
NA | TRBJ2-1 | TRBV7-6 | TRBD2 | CASSPTTGGGHNEQFF | TGTGCCAGCAGTCCCACGACGGGAGGAGGTCACAATGAGCAGTTCTTC
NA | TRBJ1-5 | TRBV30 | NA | CAWSGSQEGHQPQHF | TGTGCCTGGAGTGGATCACAAGAAGGCCATCAGCCCCAGCATTTT
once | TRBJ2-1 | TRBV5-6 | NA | CASSLGGSSYNEQFF | TGTGCCAGCAGCCTCGGAGGCTCCTCCTACAATGAGCAGTTCTTC
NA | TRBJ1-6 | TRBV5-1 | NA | CASRKSGFNSPLHF | TGCGCCAGCAGGAAGTCAGGATTTAATTCACCCCTCCACTTT
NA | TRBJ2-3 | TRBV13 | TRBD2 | CASSLGRGGGHTDTQYF | TGTGCCAGCAGCTTAGGCCGAGGCGGGGGGCACACAGATACGCAGTATTTT
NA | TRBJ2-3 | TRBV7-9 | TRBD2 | CASSPRFLAGSTDTQYF | TGTGCCAGCAGCCCCCGTTTCCTAGCGGGGAGCACAGATACGCAGTATTTT
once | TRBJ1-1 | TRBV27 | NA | CASSLSRAGGTEAFF | TGTGCCAGCAGTTTAAGCAGGGCAGGAGGCACTGAAGCTTTCTTT
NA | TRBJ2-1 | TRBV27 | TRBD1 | CASSLAGTGFNEQFF | TGTGCCAGCAGCCTAGCCGGGACAGGCTTCAATGAGCAGTTCTTC
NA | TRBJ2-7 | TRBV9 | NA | CASSPRGANSYEQYF | TGTGCCAGCAGCCCCCGGGGGGCCAACTCCTACGAGCAGTACTTC
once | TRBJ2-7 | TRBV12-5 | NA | CASGLPSGSVGIEQYF | TGTGCTAGTGGTTTGCCCTCCGGGTCCGTAGGTATCGAGCAGTACTTC
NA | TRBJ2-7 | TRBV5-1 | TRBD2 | CASSPLGEGTYEQYF | TGCGCCAGCAGCCCCTTGGGGGAGGGGACCTACGAGCAGTACTTC
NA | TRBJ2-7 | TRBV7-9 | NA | CASSFGGSDYEQYF | TGTGCCAGCAGCTTTGGGGGGTCGGACTACGAGCAGTACTTC
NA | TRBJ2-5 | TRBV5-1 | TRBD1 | CASSYWTGGFQETQYF | TGCGCCAGCAGTTATTGGACAGGGGGCTTCCAAGAGACCCAGTACTTC
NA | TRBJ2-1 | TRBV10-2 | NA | CASSAAYNEQFF | TGCGCCAGCAGTGCGGCCTACAATGAGCAGTTCTTC
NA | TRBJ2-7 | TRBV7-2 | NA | CASTTPGSSSYEQYF | TGTGCCAGCACCACCCCAGGATCCTCCTCCTACGAGCAGTACTTC
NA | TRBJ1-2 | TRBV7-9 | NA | CASSSGRGDGYTF | TGTGCCAGCAGCAGCGGGAGAGGGGACGGCTACACCTTC
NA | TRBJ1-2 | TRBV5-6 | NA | CASSSGLDGYTF | TGTGCCAGCAGCTCCGGACTGGATGGCTACACCTTC
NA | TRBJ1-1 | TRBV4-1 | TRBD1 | CASSQGQGADTEAFF | TGCGCCAGCAGCCAAGGACAGGGGGCGGACACTGAAGCTTTCTTT
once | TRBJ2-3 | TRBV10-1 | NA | CASSDNRVGTDTQYF | TGCGCCAGCAGTGACAACAGGGTGGGCACAGATACGCAGTATTTT
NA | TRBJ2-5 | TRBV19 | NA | CASSIDQYRAEETQYF | TGTGCCAGTAGTATCGATCAATATCGAGCCGAGGAGACCCAGTACTTC
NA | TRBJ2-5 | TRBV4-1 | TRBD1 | CASSQYRGRETQYF | TGCGCCAGCAGCCAATACAGGGGGAGAGAGACCCAGTACTTC
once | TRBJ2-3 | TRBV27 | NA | CASSLRIDEYPDTQYF | TGTGCCAGCAGTTTGCGTATCGATGAGTACCCAGATACGCAGTATTTT
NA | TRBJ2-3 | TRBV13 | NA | CASSSGQTVDTQYF | TGTGCCAGCAGCTCAGGACAGACTGTCGATACGCAGTATTTT
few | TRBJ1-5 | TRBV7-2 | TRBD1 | CASSLGAQTGVQPQHF | TGTGCCAGCAGCTTAGGAGCCCAAACAGGGGTGCAGCCCCAGCATTTT
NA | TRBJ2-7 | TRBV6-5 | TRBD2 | CASSYSVGGENYEQYF | TGTGCCAGCAGTTACTCAGTGGGAGGGGAGAACTACGAGCAGTACTTC
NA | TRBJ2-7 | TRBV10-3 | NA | CAISERYLLLGEQYF | TGTGCCATCAGTGAGCGGTACCTCTTATTGGGCGAGCAGTACTTC
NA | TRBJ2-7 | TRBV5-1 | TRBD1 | CAAGQGSYEQYF | TGCGCCGCAGGACAGGGCTCCTACGAGCAGTACTTC
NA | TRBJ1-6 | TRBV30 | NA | CAWSLAGGFTYNSPLHF | TGTGCCTGGAGTCTAGCCGGAGGATTCACCTATAATTCACCCCTCCACTTT
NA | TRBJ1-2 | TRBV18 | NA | CASSLGGEGEVYGYTF | TGTGCCAGCTCACTCGGGGGCGAAGGAGAAGTCTATGGCTACACCTTC
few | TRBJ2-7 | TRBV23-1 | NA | CASSHGGPSSYEQYF | TGCGCCAGCAGTCATGGCGGCCCTAGCTCCTACGAGCAGTACTTC
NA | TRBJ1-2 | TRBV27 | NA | CASSNQGNGYTF | TGTGCCAGCAGTAACCAGGGCAATGGCTACACCTTC
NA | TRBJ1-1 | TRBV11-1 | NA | CASSLGQGTEAFF | TGTGCCAGCAGCTTAGGGCAGGGGACTGAAGCTTTCTTT
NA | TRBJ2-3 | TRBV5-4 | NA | CASSLDLGGGTDTQYF | TGTGCCAGCAGCTTGGATTTGGGGGGCGGCACAGATACGCAGTATTTT
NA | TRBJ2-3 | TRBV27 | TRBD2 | CASSLLRLAGGPGTDTQYF | TGTGCCAGCAGTTTGCTTAGACTAGCGGGGGGGCCGGGCACAGATACGCAGTATTTT
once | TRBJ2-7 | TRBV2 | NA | CASSDWGRGDEQYF | TGTGCCAGCAGTGATTGGGGGAGAGGTGACGAGCAGTACTTC
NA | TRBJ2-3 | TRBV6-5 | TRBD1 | CASRITGEGTDTQYF | TGTGCCAGCAGGATAACAGGGGAAGGAACAGATACGCAGTATTTT
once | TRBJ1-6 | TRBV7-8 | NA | CASSYWEGAIYNSPLHF | TGTGCCAGCAGCTATTGGGAAGGGGCCATATATAATTCACCCCTCCACTTT
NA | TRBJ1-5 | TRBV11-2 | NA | CASSLTGHQPQHF | TGTGCCAGCAGCTTGACAGGTCATCAGCCCCAGCATTTT
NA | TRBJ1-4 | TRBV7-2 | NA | CASSSGTPTTNEKLFF | TGTGCCAGCAGCTCTGGGACACCCACAACTAATGAAAAACTGTTTTTT
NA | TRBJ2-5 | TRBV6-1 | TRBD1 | CASSGLFQGEETQYF | TGTGCCAGCAGTGGTCTATTCCAGGGGGAAGAGACCCAGTACTTC
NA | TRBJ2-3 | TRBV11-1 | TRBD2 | CASSFFDTSGPTDTQYF | TGTGCCAGCAGCTTCTTCGATACTAGCGGCCCCACAGATACGCAGTATTTT
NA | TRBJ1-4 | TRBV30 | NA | CAWSVTSGGEKLFF | TGTGCCTGGAGTGTAACCAGCGGAGGGGAAAAACTGTTTTTT
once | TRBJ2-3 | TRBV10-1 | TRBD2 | CASSDDGGADTQYF | TGCGCCAGCAGTGACGACGGGGGGGCAGATACGCAGTATTTT
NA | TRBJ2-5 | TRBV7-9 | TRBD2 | CASSLFSGGQETQYF | TGTGCCAGCAGCTTGTTTAGCGGGGGACAAGAGACCCAGTACTTC
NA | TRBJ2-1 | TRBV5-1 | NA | CASSPDGGWGSYNEQFF | TGCGCCAGCAGCCCGGACGGGGGTTGGGGTTCCTACAATGAGCAGTTCTTC
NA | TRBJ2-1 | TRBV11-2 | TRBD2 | CASRMGGGYNEQFF | TGTGCCAGCCGCATGGGGGGAGGGTACAATGAGCAGTTCTTC
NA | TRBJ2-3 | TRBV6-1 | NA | CASSVRLDTQYF | TGTGCCAGCAGTGTTCGTCTGGATACGCAGTATTTT